This paragraph covers one TCR beta chain sequence. This record belongs to a study of T cells in Graves' hyperthyroidism and ophthalmopathy. The germline gives CDR1 MDHEN, CDR2 SYDVKM. The CDR3 covers 11 residues. Trimming took 5 bases from V and 16 from J, leaving 14 bases between them. RNA transcripts provided the source from which TCR beta CDR3 regions were amplified. When the TCR CDR3 underwent first-round RT-PCR, the HTBI primer set was used. Using its own MiXCR run on the multiplex PCR reads, TCRdb lists one record per CDR3 protein. The table shows about 420,000 distinct CDR3 sequences, with around a sixth occurring only once.

The TCR comes from a woman younger than 30 with Graves' hyperthyroidism. Material: blood. The rearrangement uses TRBV28 and TRBJ2-2; tentative D call: TRBD1 (6 bases). The CDR3 is CASSDNRVRFF. In DNA form, the CDR3 reads TGTGCCAGCAGTGACAACAGGGTGCGGTTTTTT.